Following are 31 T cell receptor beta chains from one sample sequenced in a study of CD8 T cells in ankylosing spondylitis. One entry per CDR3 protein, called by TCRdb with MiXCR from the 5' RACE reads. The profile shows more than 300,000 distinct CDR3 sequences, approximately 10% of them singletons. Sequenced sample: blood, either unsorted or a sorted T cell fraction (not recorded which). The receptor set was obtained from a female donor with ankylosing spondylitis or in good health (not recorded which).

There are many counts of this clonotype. CDR3 nucleotide sequence: TGCAGCATTCGACAGGCAGGCACTGAAGCTTTCTTT. It translates to CSIRQAGTEAFF. The chain has TRBV29-1 and TRBJ1-1, with D possibly TRBD1 on 6 matching bases. The V and J ends lost 8 bases and 4 bases respectively, with 14 bases between them. Germline assignment: CDR1 SQVTM and CDR2 ANQGSEA. The CDR3 is 12 residues long.

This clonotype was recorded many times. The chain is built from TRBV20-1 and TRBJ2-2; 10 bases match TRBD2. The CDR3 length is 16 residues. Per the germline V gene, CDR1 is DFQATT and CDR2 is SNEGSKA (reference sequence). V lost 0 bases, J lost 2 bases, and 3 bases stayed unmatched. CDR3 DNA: TGCAGTGCTAGAGAGCCTAGCGGGGGTAACACCGGGGAGCTGTTTTTT. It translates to CSAREPSGGNTGELFF.

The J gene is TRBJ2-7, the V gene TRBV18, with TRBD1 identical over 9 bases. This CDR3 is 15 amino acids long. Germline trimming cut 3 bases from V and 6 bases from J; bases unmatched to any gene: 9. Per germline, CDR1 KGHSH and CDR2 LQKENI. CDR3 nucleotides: TGTGCCAGCTCACCTCCGGGACAGGGCCTCCTCGAGCAGTACTTC. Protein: CASSPPGQGLLEQYF.

The CDR3 DNA reads as TGTGCCAGCAGCCCGTGGTTAGCGGAGGACCAAGAGACCCAGTACTTC. The encoded protein is CASSPWLAEDQETQYF. The chain is built from TRBV7-2 and TRBJ2-5, with a weak D call TRBD2 (6 bases). CDR1 and CDR2 from the germline V gene are SGHTA and FQGNSA. The CDR3 has 16 amino acids. V was pared by 5 bases and J by 0 bases, with 16 bases between.

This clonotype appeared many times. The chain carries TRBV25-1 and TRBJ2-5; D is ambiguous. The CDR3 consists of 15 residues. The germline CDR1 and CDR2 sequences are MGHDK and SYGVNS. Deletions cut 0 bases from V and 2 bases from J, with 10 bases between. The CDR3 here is CASSEYRRSQETQYF. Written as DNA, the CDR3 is TGTGCCAGCAGTGAATATCGCAGGTCTCAAGAGACCCAGTACTTC.

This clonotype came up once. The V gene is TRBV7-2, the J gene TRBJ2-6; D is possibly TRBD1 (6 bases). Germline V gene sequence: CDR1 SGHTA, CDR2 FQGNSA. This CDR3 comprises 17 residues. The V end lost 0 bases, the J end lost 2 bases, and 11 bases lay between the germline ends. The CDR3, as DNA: TGTGCCAGCAGCTTAGCCGGGACAAGTCCTGGGGCCAACGTCCTGACTTTC. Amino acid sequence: CASSLAGTSPGANVLTF.

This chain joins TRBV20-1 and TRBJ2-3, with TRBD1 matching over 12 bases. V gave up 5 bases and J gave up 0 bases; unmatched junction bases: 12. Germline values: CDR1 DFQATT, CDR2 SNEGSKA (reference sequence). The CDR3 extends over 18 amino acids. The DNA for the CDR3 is TGCAGTGCTTTGACCGGGACAGGGGGCTTCCGTAGCACAGATACGCAGTATTTT. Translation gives CSALTGTGGFRSTDTQYF.

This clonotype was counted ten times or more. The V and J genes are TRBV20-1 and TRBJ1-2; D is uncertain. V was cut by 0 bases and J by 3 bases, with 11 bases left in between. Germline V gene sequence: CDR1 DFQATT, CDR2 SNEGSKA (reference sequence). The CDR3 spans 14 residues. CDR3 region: CSARDWAADYGYTF. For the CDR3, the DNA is TGCAGTGCTAGAGATTGGGCGGCTGACTATGGCTACACCTTC.

CDR3 loop: CASSLELGGSLADTQYF. As DNA, the CDR3 is TGCGCCAGCAGCTTAGAGTTAGGCGGGAGCTTAGCAGATACGCAGTATTTT. This chain joins TRBV5-1 and TRBJ2-3; 7 bases match TRBD2. The germline V gene has CDR1 SGHRS and CDR2 YFSETQ. V lost 2 bases to trimming and J lost 4 bases; unmatched junction nucleotides: 13. This CDR3 is built from 17 residues. The variable domain in full, with the rest retrieved from reference TRBV5-1 and TRBJ2-3, is KAGVTQTPRYLIKTRGQQVTLSCSPISGHRSVSWYQQTPGQGLQFLFEYFSETQRNKGNFPGRFSGRQFSNSRSEMNVSTLELGDSALYLCASSLELGGSLADTQYFGPGTRLTVL.

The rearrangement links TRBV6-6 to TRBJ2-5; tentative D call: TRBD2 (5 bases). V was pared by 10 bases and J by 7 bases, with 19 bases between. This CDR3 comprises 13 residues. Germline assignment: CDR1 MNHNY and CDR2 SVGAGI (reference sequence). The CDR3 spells CATGRVLPRTQYF. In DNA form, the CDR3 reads TGTGCCACTGGGCGGGTCCTCCCAAGGACCCAGTACTTC.

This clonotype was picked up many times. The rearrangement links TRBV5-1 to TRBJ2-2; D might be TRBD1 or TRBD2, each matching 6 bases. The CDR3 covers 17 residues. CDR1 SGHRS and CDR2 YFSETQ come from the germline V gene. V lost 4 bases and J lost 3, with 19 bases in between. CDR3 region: CASSPQWGARDTGELFF. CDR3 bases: TGCGCCAGCAGCCCCCAATGGGGGGCGAGGGACACCGGGGAGCTGTTTTTT.

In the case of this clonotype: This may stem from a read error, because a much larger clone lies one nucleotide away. CDR3 bases: TGCAGCGTTGATCCGAACAGCCCAGAGACCCAGTACTTC. Translation gives CSVDPNSPETQYF. The chain carries TRBV29-1 and TRBJ2-5; D not certain. Between the trimmed V and J ends, which lost 3 bases and 4 bases, there was a span of 12 bases. Looked up from germline, CDR1 is SQVTM and CDR2 is ANQGSEA. The CDR3 has 13 amino acids. The complete variable domain, with remaining parts taken from reference TRBV29-1 and TRBJ2-5, reads SAVISQKPSRDICQRGTSLTIQCQVDSQVTMMFWYRQQPGQSLTLIATANQGSEATYESGFVIDKFPISRPNLTFSTLTVSNMSPEDSSIYLCSVDPNSPETQYFGPGTRLLVL.

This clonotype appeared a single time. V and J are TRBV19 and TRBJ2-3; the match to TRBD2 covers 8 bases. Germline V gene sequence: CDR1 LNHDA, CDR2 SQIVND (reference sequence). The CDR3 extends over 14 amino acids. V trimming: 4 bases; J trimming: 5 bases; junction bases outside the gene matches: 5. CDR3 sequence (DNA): TGTGCCAGTAGTAAGCGGGAGAGGGGAGATACGCAGTATTTT. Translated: CASSKRERGDTQYF.

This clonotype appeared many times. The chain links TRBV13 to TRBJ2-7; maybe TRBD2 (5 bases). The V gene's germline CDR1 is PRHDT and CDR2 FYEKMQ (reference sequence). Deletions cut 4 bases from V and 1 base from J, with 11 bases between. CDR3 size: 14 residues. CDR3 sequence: CASSSGLLSYEQYF. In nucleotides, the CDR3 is TGTGCCAGCAGCTCCGGACTGCTATCCTACGAGCAGTACTTC.

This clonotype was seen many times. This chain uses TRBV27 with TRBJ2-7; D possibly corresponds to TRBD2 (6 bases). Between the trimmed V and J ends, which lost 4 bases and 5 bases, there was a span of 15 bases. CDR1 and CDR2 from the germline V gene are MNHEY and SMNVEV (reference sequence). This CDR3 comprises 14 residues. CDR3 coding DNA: TGTGCCAGCAGTTACAGTAGCGGAGGAAACGAGCAGTACTTC. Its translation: CASSYSSGGNEQYF.

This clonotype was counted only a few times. The CDR3 loop reads CASSTRVGLSGANVLTF. The CDR3 coding sequence is TGTGCCAGTAGTACCAGGGTCGGACTCTCTGGGGCCAACGTCCTGACTTTC. This chain uses TRBV19 with TRBJ2-6; D is tentatively TRBD1 or TRBD2 (5 bases each). Germline V lookup: CDR1 LNHDA, CDR2 SQIVND (reference sequence). The CDR3 has 17 residues. Trimming removed 4 bases from V and 0 bases from J, with 13 bases in between.

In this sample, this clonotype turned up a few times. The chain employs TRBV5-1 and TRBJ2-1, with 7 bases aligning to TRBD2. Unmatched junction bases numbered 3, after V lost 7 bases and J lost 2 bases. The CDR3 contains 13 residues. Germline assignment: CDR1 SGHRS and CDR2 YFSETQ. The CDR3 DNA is TGCGCCAGCGGGGGGGTCCCCTACAATGAGCAGTTCTTC. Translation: CASGGVPYNEQFF.

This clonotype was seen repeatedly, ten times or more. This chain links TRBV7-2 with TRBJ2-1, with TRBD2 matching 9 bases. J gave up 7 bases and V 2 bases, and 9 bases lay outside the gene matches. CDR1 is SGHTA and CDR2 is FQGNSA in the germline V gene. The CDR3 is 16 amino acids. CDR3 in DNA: TGTGCCAGCAGCTTAAACCCCCGCCTAGCGGGGAATGAGCAGTTCTTC. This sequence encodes CASSLNPRLAGNEQFF.

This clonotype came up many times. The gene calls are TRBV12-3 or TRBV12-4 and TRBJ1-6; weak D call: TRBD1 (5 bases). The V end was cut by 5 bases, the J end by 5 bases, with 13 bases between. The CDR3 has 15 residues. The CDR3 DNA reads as TGTGCCAGCAGTCTGCCGGGACGGAATAATTCACCCCTCCACTTT. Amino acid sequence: CASSLPGRNNSPLHF.

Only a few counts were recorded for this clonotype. CDR3: CASSLHRGSYEQYF. The DNA for the CDR3 is TGTGCCAGCAGCCTCCACAGGGGATCCTACGAGCAGTACTTC. The chain links TRBV12-3 or TRBV12-4 to TRBJ2-7; 7 bases match TRBD1. With 6 bases clipped from V and 1 base from J, the junction kept 6 bases outside the gene matches. This CDR3 region has 14 residues.

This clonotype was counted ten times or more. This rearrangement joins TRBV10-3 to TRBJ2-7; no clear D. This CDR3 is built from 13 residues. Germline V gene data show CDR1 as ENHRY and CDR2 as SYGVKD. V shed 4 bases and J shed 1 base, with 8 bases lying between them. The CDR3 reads CAISVRSSYEQYF. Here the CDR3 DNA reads TGTGCCATCAGTGTTCGTTCTTCCTACGAGCAGTACTTC.

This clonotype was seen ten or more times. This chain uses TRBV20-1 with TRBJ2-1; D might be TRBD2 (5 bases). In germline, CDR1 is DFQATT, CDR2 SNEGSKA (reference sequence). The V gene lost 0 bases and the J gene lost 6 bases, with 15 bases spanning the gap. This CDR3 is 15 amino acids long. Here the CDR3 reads CSARDHGSPFNEQFF. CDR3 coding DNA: TGCAGTGCTAGAGATCATGGGAGTCCATTCAATGAGCAGTTCTTC.

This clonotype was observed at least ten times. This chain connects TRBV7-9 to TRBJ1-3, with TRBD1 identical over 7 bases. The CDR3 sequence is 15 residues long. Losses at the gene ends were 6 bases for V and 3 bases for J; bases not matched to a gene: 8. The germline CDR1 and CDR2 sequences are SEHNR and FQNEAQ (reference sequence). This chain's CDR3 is CASRVTGDYGNTIYF. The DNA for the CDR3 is TGTGCCAGCAGGGTAACAGGGGACTATGGAAACACCATATATTTT.

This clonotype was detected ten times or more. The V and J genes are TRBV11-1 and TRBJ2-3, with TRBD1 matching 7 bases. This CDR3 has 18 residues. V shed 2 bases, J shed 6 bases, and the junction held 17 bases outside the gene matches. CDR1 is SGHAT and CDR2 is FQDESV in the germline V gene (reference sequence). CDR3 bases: TGTGCCAGCAGCTTAAATTGGCCGGGACAGTACATAGGGGATACGCAGTATTTT. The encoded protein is CASSLNWPGQYIGDTQYF.

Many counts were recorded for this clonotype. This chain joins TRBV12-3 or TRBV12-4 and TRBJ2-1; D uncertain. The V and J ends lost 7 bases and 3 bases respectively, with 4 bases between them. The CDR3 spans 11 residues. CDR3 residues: CASKDYNEQFF. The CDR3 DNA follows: TGTGCCAGCAAGGACTACAATGAGCAGTTCTTC.

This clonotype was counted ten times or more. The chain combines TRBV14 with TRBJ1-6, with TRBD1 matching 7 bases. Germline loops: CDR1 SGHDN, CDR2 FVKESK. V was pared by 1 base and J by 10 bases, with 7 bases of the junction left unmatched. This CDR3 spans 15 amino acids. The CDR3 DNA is TGTGCCAGCAGCCAAGCCGACAGGGTCGCGTCACCCCTCCACTTT. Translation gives CASSQADRVASPLHF.

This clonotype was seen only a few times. CDR3 loop: CASTKGQILTETQYF. The CDR3 coding sequence is TGCGCCAGCACCAAAGGACAGATACTAACAGAGACCCAGTACTTC. The chain uses TRBV5-1 and TRBJ2-5; D is possibly TRBD1 (6 bases). The length of the CDR3 is 15 residues. V was cut by 6 bases and J by 4 bases, with 19 bases left in between. CDR1 and CDR2 (germline): SGHRS, YFSETQ.

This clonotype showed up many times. CDR3 protein: CASSYQREGSYEQYF. CDR3 sequence (DNA): TGTGCCAGCAGTTACCAACGGGAGGGTTCGTACGAGCAGTACTTC. The chain combines TRBV6-2 or TRBV6-3 with TRBJ2-7, with TRBD2 identical over 8 bases. Germline V lookup: CDR1 MNHEY, CDR2 SVGEGT. CDR3 size: 15 residues. With V trimmed by 2 bases and J by 4 bases, 7 bases remained unmatched.

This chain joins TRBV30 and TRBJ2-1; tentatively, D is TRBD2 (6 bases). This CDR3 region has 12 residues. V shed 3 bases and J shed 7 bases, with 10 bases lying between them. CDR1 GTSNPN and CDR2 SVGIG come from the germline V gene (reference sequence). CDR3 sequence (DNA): TGTGCCTGGAGACGGGAGTGGAATGAGCAGTTCTTC. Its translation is CAWRREWNEQFF.

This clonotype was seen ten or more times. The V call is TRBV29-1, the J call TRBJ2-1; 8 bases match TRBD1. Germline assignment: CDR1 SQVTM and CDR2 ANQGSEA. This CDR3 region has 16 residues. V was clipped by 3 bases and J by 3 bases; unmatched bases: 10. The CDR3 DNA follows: TGCAGCGTTGATAATCAACAGGGGGTGTTCTACAATGAGCAGTTCTTC. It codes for CSVDNQQGVFYNEQFF.

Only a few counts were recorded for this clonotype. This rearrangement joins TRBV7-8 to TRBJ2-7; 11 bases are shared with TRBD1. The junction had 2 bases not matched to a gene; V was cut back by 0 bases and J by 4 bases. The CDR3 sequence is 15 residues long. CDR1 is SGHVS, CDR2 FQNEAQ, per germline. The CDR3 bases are TGTGCCAGCAGCTTAGCGGGACAGGGGGGTTACGAGCAGTACTTC. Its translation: CASSLAGQGGYEQYF. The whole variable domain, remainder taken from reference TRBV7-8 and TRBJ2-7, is GAGVSQSPRYKVAKRGQDVALRCDPISGHVSLFWYQQALGQGPEFLTYFQNEAQLDKSGLPSDRFFAERPEGSVSTLKIQRTQQEDSAVYLCASSLAGQGGYEQYFGPGTRLTVT.